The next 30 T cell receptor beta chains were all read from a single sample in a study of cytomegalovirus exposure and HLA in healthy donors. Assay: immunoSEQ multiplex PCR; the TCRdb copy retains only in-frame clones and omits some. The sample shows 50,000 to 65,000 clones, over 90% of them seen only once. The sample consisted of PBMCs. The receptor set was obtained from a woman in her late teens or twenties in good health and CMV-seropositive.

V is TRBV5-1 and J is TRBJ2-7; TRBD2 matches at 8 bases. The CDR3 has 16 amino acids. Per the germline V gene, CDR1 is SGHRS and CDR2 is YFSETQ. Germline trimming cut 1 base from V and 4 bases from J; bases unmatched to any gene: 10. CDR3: CASSLNSGREVYEQYF. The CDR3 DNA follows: TGCGCCAGCAGCTTGAACTCCGGGAGGGAGGTGTACGAGCAGTACTTC.

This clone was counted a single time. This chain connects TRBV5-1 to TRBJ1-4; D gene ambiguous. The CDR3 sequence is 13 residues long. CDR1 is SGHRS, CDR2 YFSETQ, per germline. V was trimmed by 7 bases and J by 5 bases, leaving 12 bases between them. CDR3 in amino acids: CASRPKENEKLFF. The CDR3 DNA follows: TGCGCCAGCCGCCCCAAGGAGAATGAAAAACTGTTTTTT. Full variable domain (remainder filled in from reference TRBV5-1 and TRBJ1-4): KAGVTQTPRYLIKTRGQQVTLSCSPISGHRSVSWYQQTPGQGLQFLFEYFSETQRNKGNFPGRFSGRQFSNSRSEMNVSTLELGDSALYLCASRPKENEKLFFGSGTQLSVL.

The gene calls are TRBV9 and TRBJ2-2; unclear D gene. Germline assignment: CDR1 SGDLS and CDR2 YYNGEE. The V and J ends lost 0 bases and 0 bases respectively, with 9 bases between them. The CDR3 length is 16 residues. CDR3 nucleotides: TGTGCCAGCAGCGTAGCCGTGACACCGAACACCGGGGAGCTGTTTTTT. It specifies CASSVAVTPNTGELFF.

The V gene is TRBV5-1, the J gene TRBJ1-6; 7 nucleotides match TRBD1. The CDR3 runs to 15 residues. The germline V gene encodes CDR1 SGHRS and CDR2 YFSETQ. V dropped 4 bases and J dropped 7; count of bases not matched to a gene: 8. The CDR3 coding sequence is TGCGCCAGCAGCCTGGGACAGCGAAGCAATTCACCCCTCCACTTT. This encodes CASSLGQRSNSPLHF.

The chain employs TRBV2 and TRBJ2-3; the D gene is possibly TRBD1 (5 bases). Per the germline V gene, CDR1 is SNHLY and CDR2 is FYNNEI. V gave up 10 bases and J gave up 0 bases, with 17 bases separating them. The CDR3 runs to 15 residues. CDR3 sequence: CATSTRQGSTDTQYF. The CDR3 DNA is TGTGCCACCTCTACTCGCCAGGGCAGCACAGATACGCAGTATTTT.

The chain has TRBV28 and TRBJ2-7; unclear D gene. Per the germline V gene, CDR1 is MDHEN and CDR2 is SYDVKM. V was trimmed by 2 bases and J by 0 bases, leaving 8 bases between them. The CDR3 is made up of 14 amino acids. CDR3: CASSLNGGSYEQYF. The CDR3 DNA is TGTGCCAGCAGTTTAAACGGCGGCTCCTACGAGCAGTACTTC.

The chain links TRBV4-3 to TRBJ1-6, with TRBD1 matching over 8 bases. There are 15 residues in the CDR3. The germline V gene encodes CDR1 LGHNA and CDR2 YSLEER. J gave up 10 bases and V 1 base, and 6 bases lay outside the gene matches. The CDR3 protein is CASSQGIRGQSPLHF. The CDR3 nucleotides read TGCGCCAGCAGCCAAGGGATCAGGGGGCAGTCACCCCTCCACTTT.

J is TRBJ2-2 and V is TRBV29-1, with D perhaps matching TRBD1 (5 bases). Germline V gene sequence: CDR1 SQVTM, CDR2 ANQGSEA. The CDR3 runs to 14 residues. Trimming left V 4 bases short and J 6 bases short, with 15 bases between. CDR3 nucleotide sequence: TGCAGCGTTGTTCTGGGGCGCCAACCCGGGGAGCTGTTTTTT. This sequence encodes CSVVLGRQPGELFF.

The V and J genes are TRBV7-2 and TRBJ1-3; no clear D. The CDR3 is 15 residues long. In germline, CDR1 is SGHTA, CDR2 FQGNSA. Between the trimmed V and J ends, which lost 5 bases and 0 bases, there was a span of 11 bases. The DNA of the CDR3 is TGTGCCAGCAGCCCCAACCTGAGCTCTGGAAACACCATATATTTT. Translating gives CASSPNLSSGNTIYF.

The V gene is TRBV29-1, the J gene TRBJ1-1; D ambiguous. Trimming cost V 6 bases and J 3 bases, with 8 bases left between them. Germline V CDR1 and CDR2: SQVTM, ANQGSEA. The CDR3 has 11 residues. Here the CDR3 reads CSVSIDTEAFF. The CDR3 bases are TGCAGCGTATCTATTGACACTGAAGCTTTCTTT. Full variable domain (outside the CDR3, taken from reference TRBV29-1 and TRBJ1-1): SAVISQKPSRDICQRGTSLTIQCQVDSQVTMMFWYRQQPGQSLTLIATANQGSEATYESGFVIDKFPISRPNLTFSTLTVSNMSPEDSSIYLCSVSIDTEAFFGQGTRLTVV.

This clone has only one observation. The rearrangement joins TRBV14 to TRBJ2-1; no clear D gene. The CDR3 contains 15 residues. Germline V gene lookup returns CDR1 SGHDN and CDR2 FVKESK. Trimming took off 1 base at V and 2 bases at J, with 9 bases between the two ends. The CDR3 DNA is TGTGCCAGCAGCCAAGGTTTACAGACCTACAATGAGCAGTTCTTC. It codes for CASSQGLQTYNEQFF.

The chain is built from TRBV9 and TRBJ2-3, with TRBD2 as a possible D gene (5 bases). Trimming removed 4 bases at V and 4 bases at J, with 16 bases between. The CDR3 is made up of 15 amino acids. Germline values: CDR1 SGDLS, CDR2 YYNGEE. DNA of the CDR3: TGTGCCAGCAGCATGACTACTGTGGTCTCAGATACGCAGTATTTT. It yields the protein CASSMTTVVSDTQYF.

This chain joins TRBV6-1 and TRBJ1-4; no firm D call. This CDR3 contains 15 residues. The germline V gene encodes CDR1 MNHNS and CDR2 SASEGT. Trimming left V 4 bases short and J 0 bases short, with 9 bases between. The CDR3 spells CASSAFQTTNEKLFF. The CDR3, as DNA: TGTGCCAGCAGTGCATTCCAGACAACTAATGAAAAACTGTTTTTT.

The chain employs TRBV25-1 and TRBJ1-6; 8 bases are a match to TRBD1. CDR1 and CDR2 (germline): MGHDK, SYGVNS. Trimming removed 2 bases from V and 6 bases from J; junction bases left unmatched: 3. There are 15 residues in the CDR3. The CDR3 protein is CASSEVDRGNSPLHF. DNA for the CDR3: TGTGCCAGCAGTGAAGTCGACAGGGGTAATTCACCCCTCCACTTT. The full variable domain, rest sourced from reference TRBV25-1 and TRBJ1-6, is EADIYQTPRYLVIGTGKKITLECSQTMGHDKMYWYQQDPGMELHLIHYSYGVNSTEKGDLSSESTVSRIRTEHFPLTLESARPSHTSQYLCASSEVDRGNSPLHFGNGTRLTVT.

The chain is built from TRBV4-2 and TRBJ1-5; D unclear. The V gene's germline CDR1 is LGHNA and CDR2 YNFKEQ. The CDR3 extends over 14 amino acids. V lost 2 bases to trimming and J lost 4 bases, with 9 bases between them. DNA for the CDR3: TGTGCCAGCAGCCAATTAGCTATTAATCAGCCCCAGCATTTT. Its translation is CASSQLAINQPQHF.

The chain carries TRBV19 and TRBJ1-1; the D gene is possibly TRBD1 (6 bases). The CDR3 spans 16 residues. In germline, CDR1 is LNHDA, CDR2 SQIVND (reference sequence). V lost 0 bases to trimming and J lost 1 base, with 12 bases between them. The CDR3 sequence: CASSIDGRGPNTEAFF. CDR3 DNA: TGTGCCAGTAGTATAGATGGGCGGGGGCCGAACACTGAAGCTTTCTTT. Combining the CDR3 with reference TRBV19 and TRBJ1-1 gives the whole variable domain DGGITQSPKYLFRKEGQNVTLSCEQNLNHDAMYWYRQDPGQGLRLIYYSQIVNDFQKGDIAEGYSVSREKKESFPLTVTSAQKNPTAFYLCASSIDGRGPNTEAFFGQGTRLTVV.

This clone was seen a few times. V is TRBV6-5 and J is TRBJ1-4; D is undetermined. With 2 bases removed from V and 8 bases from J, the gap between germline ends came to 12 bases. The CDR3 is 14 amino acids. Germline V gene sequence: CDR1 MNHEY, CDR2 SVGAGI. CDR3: CASSYAPTREKLFF. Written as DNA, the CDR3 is TGTGCCAGCAGTTACGCACCGACTCGGGAAAAACTGTTTTTT.

The CDR3 DNA reads as TGTGCCAGCAGTCTTACCCAGGGTAGTGAAGCTTTCTTT. Its protein product is CASSLTQGSEAFF. V usage is TRBV7-3 and J usage is TRBJ1-1; TRBD1 is a possible D gene (5 bases). Trimming stripped 6 bases from V and 7 bases from J, with 15 bases between. Germline CDR1 is SGHTA and CDR2 is FQGTGA. The CDR3 sequence is 13 residues long.

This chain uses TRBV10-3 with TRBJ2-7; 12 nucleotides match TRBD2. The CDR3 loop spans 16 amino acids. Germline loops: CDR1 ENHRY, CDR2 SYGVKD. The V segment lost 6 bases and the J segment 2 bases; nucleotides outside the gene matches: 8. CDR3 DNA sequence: TGTGCCATCAGAGCTATCGGGACTAGCGGGCCCTACGAGCAGTACTTC. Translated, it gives CAIRAIGTSGPYEQYF.

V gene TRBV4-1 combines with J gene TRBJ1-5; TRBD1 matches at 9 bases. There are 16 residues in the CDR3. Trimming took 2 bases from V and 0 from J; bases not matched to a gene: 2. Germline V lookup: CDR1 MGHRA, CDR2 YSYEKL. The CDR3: CASSQLDRGSNQPQHF. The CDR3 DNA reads TGCGCCAGCAGCCAACTGGACAGGGGTAGCAATCAGCCCCAGCATTTT.

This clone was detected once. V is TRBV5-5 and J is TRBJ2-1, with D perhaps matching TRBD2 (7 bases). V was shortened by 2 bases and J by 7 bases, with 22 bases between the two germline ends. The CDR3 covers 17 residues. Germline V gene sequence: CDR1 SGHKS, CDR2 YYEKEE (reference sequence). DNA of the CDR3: TGTGCCAGCAGCTTCGGATTCGCGGGGGCCATTTATAATGAGCAGTTCTTC. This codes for CASSFGFAGAIYNEQFF.

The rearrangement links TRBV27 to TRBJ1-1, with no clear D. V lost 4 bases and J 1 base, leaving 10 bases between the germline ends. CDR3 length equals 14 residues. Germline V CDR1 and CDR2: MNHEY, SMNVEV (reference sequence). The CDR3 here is CASSSGGGNTEAFF. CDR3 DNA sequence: TGTGCCAGCAGTTCTGGAGGAGGGAACACTGAAGCTTTCTTT.

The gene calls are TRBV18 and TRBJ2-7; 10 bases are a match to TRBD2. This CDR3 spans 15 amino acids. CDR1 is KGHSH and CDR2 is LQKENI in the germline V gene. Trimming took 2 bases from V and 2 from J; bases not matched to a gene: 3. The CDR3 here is CASSPSLAGAYEQYF. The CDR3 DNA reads TGTGCCAGCTCACCAAGTCTAGCGGGAGCCTACGAGCAGTACTTC.

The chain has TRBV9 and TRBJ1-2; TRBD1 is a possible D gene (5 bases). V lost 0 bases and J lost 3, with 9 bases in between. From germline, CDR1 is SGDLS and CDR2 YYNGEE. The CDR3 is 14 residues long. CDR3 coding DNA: TGTGCCAGCAGCGTAGGCTGGGGGGACTATGGCTACACCTTC. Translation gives CASSVGWGDYGYTF.

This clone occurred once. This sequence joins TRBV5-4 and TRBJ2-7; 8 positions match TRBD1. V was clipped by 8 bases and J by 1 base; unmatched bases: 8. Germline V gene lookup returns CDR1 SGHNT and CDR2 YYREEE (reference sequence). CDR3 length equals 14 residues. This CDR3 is CARGRDRSSYEQYF. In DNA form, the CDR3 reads TGTGCCAGGGGACGGGACAGGTCTTCCTACGAGCAGTACTTC.

This CDR3 reads CASSQGPPMNTEAFF. The CDR3 DNA is TGTGCCAGCAGCCAGGGCCCCCCAATGAACACTGAAGCTTTCTTT. V is TRBV4-2 and J is TRBJ1-1; D is ambiguous. V was shortened by 3 bases and J by 0 bases, with 11 bases between the two germline ends. The length of the CDR3 is 15 residues. CDR1 and CDR2 from the germline V gene are LGHNA and YNFKEQ.

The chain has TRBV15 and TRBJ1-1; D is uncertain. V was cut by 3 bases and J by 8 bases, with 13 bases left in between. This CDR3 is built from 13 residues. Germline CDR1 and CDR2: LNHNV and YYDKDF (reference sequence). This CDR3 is CATSSQIQYEAFF. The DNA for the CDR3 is TGTGCCACCAGCAGCCAAATACAGTACGAAGCTTTCTTT.

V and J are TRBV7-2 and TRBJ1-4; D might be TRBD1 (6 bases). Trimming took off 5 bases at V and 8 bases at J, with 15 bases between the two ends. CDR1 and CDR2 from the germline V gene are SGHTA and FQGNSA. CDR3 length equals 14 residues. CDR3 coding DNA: TGTGCCAGCAGCACGACGCTTAGGGGGGAAAAACTGTTTTTT. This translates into CASSTTLRGEKLFF.

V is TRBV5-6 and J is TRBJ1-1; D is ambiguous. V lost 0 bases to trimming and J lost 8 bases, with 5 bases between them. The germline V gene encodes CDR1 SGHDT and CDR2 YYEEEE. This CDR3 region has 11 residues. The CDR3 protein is CASSLGGEAFF. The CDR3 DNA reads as TGTGCCAGCAGCTTGGGAGGAGAAGCTTTCTTT.

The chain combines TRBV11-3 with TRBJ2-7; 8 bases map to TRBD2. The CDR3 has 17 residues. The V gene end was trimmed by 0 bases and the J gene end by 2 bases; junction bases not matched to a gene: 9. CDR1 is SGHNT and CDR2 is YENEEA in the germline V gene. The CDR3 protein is CASSLDLEREYPYEQYF. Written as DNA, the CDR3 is TGTGCCAGCAGCTTAGATTTGGAGCGGGAGTACCCCTACGAGCAGTACTTC.